The clone carrying this T cell receptor (beta chain) has only a few counts. Its antigen remains unknown. Per germline, CDR1 SGHDN and CDR2 FVKESK. The V end lost 0 bases, the J end lost 5 bases, and 7 bases lay between the germline ends. CDR3 length: 13 residues. Stated treatment: roughly ten-day PBMC culture with coronavirus spike peptide pools or control peptides (ViraFEST assay). ViraFEST used peptide pools to expand antigen-specific T cells, then sequenced TCRs. This sample is drawn from a study of vaccination and CD4 T cells after COVID-19. Sequenced with the Oncomine TCR Beta short-read assay was DNA taken from cultured CD4+ T cells. TCRdb re-called the PCR reads through MiXCR, storing one row per CDR3 protein. The table shows fewer than 25,000 distinct CDR3 sequences, with roughly 46% occurring only once. Study observations and caveats: Although the median of SARS-CoV-2-reactive clonotypes rose from 21 to 38, the change was not significant. Convalescent patients' vaccine-specific clones were spike mono-reactive in 304 of 307 cases.

The clonotype was recovered from a human donor who had recovered from COVID-19. The sequenced sample was CD4+ T cells from blood, cultured in vitro, obtained before SARS-CoV-2 vaccination. The chain employs TRBV14 and TRBJ1-1; no clear D gene. The CDR3 sequence is CASSQDRRTEAFF. Here the CDR3 DNA reads TGTGCCAGCAGCCAAGACAGAAGGACTGAAGCTTTCTTT.